This record looks at one TCR beta chain sequence and its context. Its target is not known. Germline trimming cut 2 bases from V and 7 bases from J; bases unmatched to any gene: 2. The CDR3 sequence is 13 residues long. The germline V gene encodes CDR1 MNHEY and CDR2 SVGAGI. Sequencing libraries made from TCR beta cDNA carried unique molecular identifiers. TCRdb re-called the PCR reads with MiXCR, one entry per CDR3 protein. The sample records hundreds of thousands of distinct CDR3 sequences, under 55% being singletons. This record belongs to a study of post-analysis software for immune sequencing data. Study results and limitations: Roughly 5 TRBV segments were significantly more frequent in patients than in controls. TRBV5-6, TRBV5-1 and TRBV20-1 were among these segments.

The TCR sequence derives from a girl aged 5-17 years with multiple sclerosis. Material: blood. The chain has TRBV6-5 and TRBJ1-2, with 9 bases identical to TRBD1. The CDR3 protein is CASSYTGGGGYTF. DNA for the CDR3: TGTGCCAGCAGTTACACAGGGGGCGGTGGCTACACCTTC.